A single sample is the source of the 5 T cell receptor beta chains below, sequenced in a study of cytomegalovirus exposure and HLA in healthy donors. With 60 Vbeta and 13 Jbeta primers, the PCR was carried out. Assay used: immunoSEQ multiplex PCR; TCRdb lists only in-frame clones, some missing. The clone table shows about 20,000 clones, with the ten largest holding 22%. The sequenced material came from PBMCs. The receptors were gathered from a man aged 55 to 70 in good health and CMV-seropositive.

V gene TRBV25-1 combines with J gene TRBJ1-1; 8 bases line up with TRBD1. Germline V gene data show CDR1 as MGHDK and CDR2 as SYGVNS. Trimming at V came to 8 bases and at J to 4 bases, leaving 3 bases not matched to a gene. The CDR3 loop spans 12 amino acids. The CDR3 sequence is CASSTGGTEAFF. CDR3 nucleotide sequence: TGTGCCAGCTCCACAGGGGGCACTGAAGCTTTCTTT. The variable domain in full, completed from reference TRBV25-1 and TRBJ1-1, reads EADIYQTPRYLVIGTGKKITLECSQTMGHDKMYWYQQDPGMELHLIHYSYGVNSTEKGDLSSESTVSRIRTEHFPLTLESARPSHTSQYLCASSTGGTEAFFGQGTRLTVV.

The V gene is TRBV18, the J gene TRBJ2-7; 9 nucleotides align to TRBD1. This CDR3 is 15 amino acids long. Germline V lookup: CDR1 KGHSH, CDR2 LQKENI. J gave up 5 bases and V 6 bases, and 11 bases lay outside the gene matches. The CDR3 sequence: CASSLRGTGLNEQYF. The DNA of the CDR3 is TGTGCCAGCTCCCTCCGAGGGACAGGGTTGAACGAGCAGTACTTC.

The chain recombines TRBV4-2 with TRBJ2-7; TRBD2 aligns across 12 bases. With 4 bases clipped from V and 7 bases from J, the junction kept 11 bases outside the gene matches. Germline CDR1 LGHNA, CDR2 YNFKEQ. This CDR3 has 16 amino acids. CDR3 DNA: TGTGCCAGCAGCCGAGCCGCGACTAGCGGGAGTGGTGAGCAGTACTTC. Protein product: CASSRAATSGSGEQYF.

The V call is TRBV5-1, the J call TRBJ2-1, with 14 bases fitting TRBD2. This CDR3 region has 15 residues. V lost 5 bases and J lost 6; bases outside the gene matches: 4. Germline V gene data show CDR1 as SGHRS and CDR2 as YFSETQ. In DNA form, the CDR3 reads TGCGCCAGCAGTTCCGGGACTAGCGGGAGCAATGAGCAGTTCTTC. Amino acid sequence: CASSSGTSGSNEQFF.

This sequence joins TRBV6-6 and TRBJ1-4; D is undetermined. This CDR3 is built from 13 residues. Trimming stripped 8 bases from V and 7 bases from J, with 14 bases between. The germline gives CDR1 MNHNY, CDR2 SVGAGI (reference sequence). This CDR3 reads CASLKAVGEKLFF. CDR3 bases: TGTGCCAGCTTAAAGGCGGTGGGTGAAAAACTGTTTTTT.